A single T cell receptor beta chain is shown here with its context. The antigen is undetermined. The record originates from a study of T cells in localized non-small cell lung cancer. TCRdb's copy holds only in-frame clones and misses some; the assay was immunoSEQ multiplex PCR. The sample consists of around 29,000 clones, about 90% of them appearing once. V was clipped by 7 bases and J by 3 bases, with 15 bases between them. Germline CDR1 and CDR2: SGHTA and FQGNSA. This CDR3 has 14 amino acids. Study results and limitations: Without multi-region sequencing, intratumor heterogeneity could not be excluded. Appearing in adjacent lung were a median around 60 of the top 100 tumor clones. The study linked higher blood T cell density to longer overall survival. The study found T cell clonality highest in uninvolved adjacent lung, above tumor.

This sequence joins TRBV7-2 and TRBJ1-1; TRBD1 is a possible D gene (5 bases). This TCR derives from a woman aged 35-75 years with stage I lung adenocarcinoma. The sample in question was peripheral blood, obtained before any cancer treatment. The CDR3: CASTFNGGDTEAFF. The DNA of the CDR3 is TGTGCCAGCACCTTCAACGGGGGTGACACTGAAGCTTTCTTT.